This T cell receptor (beta chain) was captured by sequencing in a study of beta chain features in type 1 diabetes. Background on the study: Cells sorted and examined across all samples totaled roughly 100,000,000.

Purity exceeded 95% in all sorted populations. Study observations and caveats: A definitive answer on HLA type influencing TCRB rearrangement was not reached here.

In this sample, this clone turned up many times. The antigen is unknown. Expressed TCRB transcripts were sequenced because the entire RNA isolate underwent reverse transcription. Sequencing of naive, central memory and regulatory T cell samples gave an average of around 3.8 million reads. The protocol was immunoSEQ multiplex PCR, while the TCRdb copy is restricted to in-frame clones and leaves out a portion. This sample yields fewer than 350,000 clones, of which 7% to 9% are seen a single time; over 0.8% belongs to the top ten. This TCR came from a woman under 30 in good health. Sample: central memory CD4+ T cells from blood.

The CDR3 coding sequence is TGTGCCAGCAGCTCCAGGGGTGGCTACGAGCAGTACGTC. Protein product: CASSSRGGYEQYV. V usage is TRBV7-2 and J usage is TRBJ2-7; D is possibly TRBD1 (6 bases). V shed 4 bases and J shed 3 bases, with 10 bases lying between them. Germline CDR1 SGHTA, CDR2 FQGNSA. This CDR3 is built from 13 residues.